The 32 T cell receptor beta chains given below trace back to one sample, sequenced in a study of identifying expanded T cells in peripheral blood. Generated by immunoSEQ multiplex PCR, the TCRdb table keeps only in-frame clones and is missing some. This sample has tens of thousands of clones; roughly 84% occur once, and the top ten carry 4% to 5.5%. Input material: blood. These receptors originate from a person between 18 and 75 years old in good health.

The V gene is TRBV2, the J gene TRBJ1-2; the D is unclear. CDR1 is SNHLY and CDR2 is FYNNEI in the germline V gene. The CDR3 is 14 amino acids. Trimming took off 9 bases at V and 5 bases at J, with 19 bases between the two ends. Here the CDR3 reads CAREKAQWVYGYTF. The CDR3 DNA is TGTGCCAGAGAGAAGGCTCAATGGGTATATGGCTACACCTTC.

This chain links TRBV27 with TRBJ2-5; 10 bases agree with TRBD2. V lost 6 bases and J lost 0; bases outside the gene matches: 7. Germline V gene data show CDR1 as MNHEY and CDR2 as SMNVEV (reference sequence). The CDR3 covers 16 residues. As DNA, the CDR3 is TGTGCCAGCAGATTACTTCTAGCGGGGGACCAAGAGACCCAGTACTTC. Translating it yields CASRLLLAGDQETQYF.

The chain employs TRBV5-8 and TRBJ2-7; tentatively, D is TRBD1 or TRBD2 (5 bases each). Germline V gives CDR1 SGHTS, CDR2 YDEGEE. The CDR3 has 14 residues. Trimming pared 0 bases from V and 6 bases from J, leaving 13 bases between. CDR3 region: CASSLEDNAGEQYF. DNA for the CDR3: TGTGCCAGCAGCTTGGAGGACAACGCGGGCGAGCAGTACTTC.

This rearrangement joins TRBV5-1 to TRBJ1-1; no definite D call. Deletions cut 0 bases from V and 6 bases from J, with 12 bases between. This CDR3 is 14 amino acids long. Looked up from germline, CDR1 is SGHRS and CDR2 is YFSETQ. CDR3 sequence: CASSLDGFASEAFF. CDR3 sequence (DNA): TGCGCCAGCAGCTTGGATGGGTTTGCCTCTGAAGCTTTCTTT.

This chain links TRBV2 with TRBJ1-5, with D maybe TRBD1 (5 bases). Trimming removed 7 bases from V and 0 bases from J, with 13 bases in between. Germline CDR1 is SNHLY and CDR2 is FYNNEI. This CDR3 contains 15 residues. Here the CDR3 reads CASMTDRGSNQPQHF. In nucleotides, the CDR3 is TGTGCCAGCATGACGGATAGGGGTAGCAATCAGCCCCAGCATTTT.

This clone was detected a few times. The chain combines TRBV11-2 with TRBJ1-6; the D gene is possibly TRBD1 (5 bases). V dropped 6 bases and J dropped 8 bases, with 20 bases sitting between them. CDR3 length equals 16 residues. Germline values: CDR1 SGHAT, CDR2 FQNNGV. The CDR3 sequence: CASSFRNRDVDSPLHF. The DNA of the CDR3 is TGTGCCAGCAGTTTCCGCAACCGGGACGTTGATTCACCCCTCCACTTT.

The table lists this clone with a few counts. The J gene is TRBJ1-3, the V gene TRBV5-1; D not certain. V shed 4 bases and J shed 0 bases, with 2 bases lying between them. Germline values: CDR1 SGHRS, CDR2 YFSETQ. The CDR3 runs to 12 residues. CDR3 nucleotides: TGCGCCAGCAGCACCTCTGGAAACACCATATATTTT. It is translated as CASSTSGNTIYF.

This sequence joins TRBV4-3 and TRBJ1-6; D ambiguous. The CDR3 has 15 amino acids. Germline V CDR1 and CDR2: LGHNA, YSLEER. V gave up 4 bases and J gave up 6 bases, with 13 bases separating them. CDR3 nucleotide sequence: TGCGCCAGCAGCCCTACCAGTCATGTTAATTCACCCCTCCACTTT. Encoded protein: CASSPTSHVNSPLHF.

This sequence joins TRBV15 and TRBJ2-4; D is perhaps TRBD1 (6 bases). Germline V gene sequence: CDR1 LNHNV, CDR2 YYDKDF (reference sequence). CDR3 length equals 15 residues. V dropped 2 bases and J dropped 2 bases, with 10 bases sitting between them. The CDR3 loop reads CATSRSGETKNIQYF. The CDR3 DNA is TGTGCCACCAGCAGATCAGGGGAGACCAAAAACATTCAGTACTTC.

The chain uses TRBV10-2 and TRBJ1-5; the D gene is possibly TRBD1 (6 bases). This CDR3 has 13 residues. V was cut by 6 bases and J by 10 bases, with 16 bases left in between. CDR1 is WSHSY and CDR2 is SAAADI in the germline V gene. The CDR3 coding sequence is TGCGCCAGCAGATCGACAGGACTCGAACCCCAGCATTTT. As protein: CASRSTGLEPQHF.

This clone was observed a single time. The rearrangement joins TRBV4-2 to TRBJ2-1; D remains unclear. This CDR3 comprises 13 residues. V lost 0 bases and J 13 bases, leaving 13 bases between the germline ends. Germline CDR1 and CDR2: LGHNA and YNFKEQ. The CDR3 sequence: CASSQDRNDIQFF. CDR3 coding DNA: TGTGCCAGCAGCCAAGACCGAAACGATATACAGTTCTTC.

This chain uses TRBV9 with TRBJ1-2; tentative D call: TRBD1 (5 bases). The CDR3 runs to 14 residues. Germline V CDR1 and CDR2: SGDLS, YYNGEE. Deletions cut 0 bases from V and 8 bases from J, with 14 bases between. This CDR3 is CASSVEGVGMGYTF. The CDR3 coding sequence is TGTGCCAGCAGCGTAGAAGGGGTCGGGATGGGCTACACCTTC.

The V and J genes are TRBV7-8 and TRBJ2-6, with D hard to call. Trimming cost V 2 bases and J 2 bases, with 7 bases left between them. The CDR3 runs to 15 residues. Germline CDR1 and CDR2: SGHVS and FQNEAQ. CDR3 sequence: CASSLFGPGANVLTF. In DNA, the CDR3 is TGTGCCAGCAGCTTATTCGGGCCTGGGGCCAACGTCCTGACTTTC.

The V call is TRBV7-9, the J call TRBJ1-4, with 9 bases identical to TRBD1. Looked up from germline, CDR1 is SEHNR and CDR2 is FQNEAQ (reference sequence). Trimming at V came to 5 bases and at J to 8 bases, leaving 9 bases not matched to a gene. The CDR3 is made up of 15 amino acids. CDR3 nucleotide sequence: TGTGCCAGCAGCGCGCCGACAGGGGGTTTAGAAAAACTGTTTTTT. This codes for CASSAPTGGLEKLFF. Using reference TRBV7-9 and TRBJ1-4 for the parts outside the CDR3, the full variable domain is DTGVSQNPRHKITKRGQNVTFRCDPISEHNRLYWYRQTLGQGPEFLTYFQNEAQLEKSRLLSDRFSAERPKGSFSTLEIQRTEQGDSAMYLCASSAPTGGLEKLFFGSGTQLSVL.

The chain joins TRBV5-5 to TRBJ1-2; 7 bases align to TRBD1. After removal of 2 bases from V and 4 bases from J, the junction contained 8 bases not matched to a gene. This CDR3 region has 15 residues. The germline gives CDR1 SGHKS, CDR2 YYEKEE (reference sequence). CDR3 bases: TGTGCCAGCAGCTTATCTCGACAGGGCGGCTATGGCTACACCTTC. This gives the protein CASSLSRQGGYGYTF.

V usage is TRBV11-2 and J usage is TRBJ1-5; D is unresolved. The CDR3 is 15 amino acids. The germline V gene encodes CDR1 SGHAT and CDR2 FQNNGV. Trimming removed 2 bases from V and 7 bases from J, with 15 bases in between. The DNA of the CDR3 is TGTGCCAGCAGCTTATCCGATGCGTATTGGCAGCCCCAGCATTTT. It codes for CASSLSDAYWQPQHF.

The V and J genes are TRBV2 and TRBJ1-4; no firm D call. V gave up 5 bases and J gave up 11 bases, with 15 bases separating them. This CDR3 region has 13 residues. Germline V lookup: CDR1 SNHLY, CDR2 FYNNEI. The CDR3 spells CASSQDGPGKLFF. CDR3 DNA sequence: TGTGCCAGCAGTCAAGACGGCCCTGGTAAACTGTTTTTT.

The gene calls are TRBV9 and TRBJ1-4; D not resolved. Between the trimmed V and J ends, which lost 4 bases and 8 bases, there was a span of 15 bases. Germline V gene lookup returns CDR1 SGDLS and CDR2 YYNGEE. The CDR3 consists of 14 residues. Written as DNA, the CDR3 is TGTGCCAGCAGCCCCCTTAACACGGGCGAAAAACTGTTTTTT. This translates into CASSPLNTGEKLFF.

This clone was counted a single time. The chain joins TRBV4-1 to TRBJ2-1; D is perhaps TRBD1 (5 bases). From germline, CDR1 is MGHRA and CDR2 YSYEKL. Trimming removed 3 bases at V and 1 base at J, with 10 bases between. The CDR3 runs to 15 residues. The CDR3 sequence is CASSQEQESYNEQFF. The CDR3 DNA is TGCGCCAGCAGCCAGGAACAGGAATCCTACAATGAGCAGTTCTTC.

The chain joins TRBV5-1 to TRBJ2-7; 8 nucleotides align to TRBD1. CDR1 is SGHRS, CDR2 YFSETQ, per germline. J was trimmed by 3 bases and V by 2 bases; bases with no gene match: 7. The CDR3 runs 15 residues. The CDR3 sequence is CASSFRAGGFYEQYF. For the CDR3, the DNA is TGCGCCAGCAGCTTCAGGGCAGGGGGCTTCTACGAGCAGTACTTC.

V gene TRBV7-9 combines with J gene TRBJ1-1; D gene ambiguous. The ends were cut back, 1 base at V and 3 bases at J, with 9 bases in the middle. The CDR3 loop spans 14 amino acids. Germline V gene lookup returns CDR1 SEHNR and CDR2 FQNEAQ (reference sequence). For the CDR3, the DNA is TGTGCCAGCAGCTTAGTTCAGCCTTACACTGAAGCTTTCTTT. Encoded protein: CASSLVQPYTEAFF.

V usage is TRBV11-2 and J usage is TRBJ1-1, with TRBD1 as a possible D gene (5 bases). Germline V CDR1 and CDR2: SGHAT, FQNNGV. V lost 2 bases and J lost 7, with 23 bases in between. This CDR3 region has 17 residues. The CDR3: CASSLPQRDRRYGEAFF. The CDR3 DNA reads TGTGCCAGCAGCTTACCACAGAGGGACCGGAGATACGGTGAAGCTTTCTTT.

This clone has just a few counts. This chain joins TRBV7-9 and TRBJ1-2; 8 bases fit TRBD1. J gave up 11 bases and V 2 bases, and 7 bases lay outside the gene matches. CDR1 is SEHNR, CDR2 FQNEAQ, per germline (reference sequence). The CDR3 has 13 amino acids. In nucleotides, the CDR3 is TGTGCCAGCAGCTTACCCCAGGGGGCGAGATACACCTTC. Encoded protein: CASSLPQGARYTF.

The chain combines TRBV7-6 with TRBJ1-4; a weak D match, TRBD1 (6 bases). From germline, CDR1 is SGHVS and CDR2 FNYEAQ. The CDR3 loop spans 15 amino acids. The germline V and J ends were trimmed by 0 bases and 5 bases, with 10 bases remaining between them. The CDR3, as DNA: TGTGCCAGCAGCTTAGCCAGGGGCGTAAATGAAAAACTGTTTTTT. Translating it yields CASSLARGVNEKLFF.

The chain employs TRBV10-3 and TRBJ1-2; the D gene is possibly TRBD1 (5 bases). Trimming took off 4 bases at V and 4 bases at J, with 19 bases between the two ends. The CDR3 runs 16 residues. Germline V gene data show CDR1 as ENHRY and CDR2 as SYGVKD. CDR3 residues: CAISGLGRDSLYGYTF. CDR3 nucleotides: TGTGCCATCAGTGGATTAGGCAGGGACTCCCTCTATGGCTACACCTTC.

The chain joins TRBV7-8 to TRBJ2-7; D ambiguous. The CDR3 runs to 15 residues. CDR1 and CDR2 from the germline V gene are SGHVS and FQNEAQ. The ends were cut back, 4 bases at V and 0 bases at J, with 13 bases in the middle. CDR3 residues: CASSSGRISSYEQYF. The CDR3 region has the DNA TGTGCCAGCAGCTCAGGACGGATAAGCTCCTACGAGCAGTACTTC. Based on the CDR3 plus reference TRBV7-8 and TRBJ2-7, the full variable domain is GAGVSQSPRYKVAKRGQDVALRCDPISGHVSLFWYQQALGQGPEFLTYFQNEAQLDKSGLPSDRFFAERPEGSVSTLKIQRTQQEDSAVYLCASSSGRISSYEQYFGPGTRLTVT.

Here the CDR3 DNA reads TGTGCCAGCAGTTTAGTGGCTAGCGGGGGTCACAATGAGCAGTTCTTC. Translation: CASSLVASGGHNEQFF. The V and J genes are TRBV6-6 and TRBJ2-1, with 10 bases lining up with TRBD2. The germline gives CDR1 MNHNY, CDR2 SVGAGI (reference sequence). After removal of 4 bases from V and 5 bases from J, the junction contained 8 bases not matched to a gene. The CDR3 is made up of 16 amino acids.

This clone appeared a single time. This chain links TRBV10-2 with TRBJ2-7; the match to TRBD2 covers 7 bases. The CDR3 has 13 amino acids. Germline assignment: CDR1 WSHSY and CDR2 SAAADI. Trimming took 2 bases from V and 9 from J; bases not matched to a gene: 7. The chain's CDR3 is CASSEMGREGQYF. CDR3 sequence (DNA): TGCGCCAGCAGTGAGATGGGGAGGGAAGGGCAGTACTTC.

V gene TRBV10-3 combines with J gene TRBJ1-5; D is perhaps TRBD1 (5 bases). The CDR3 is made up of 17 amino acids. V was trimmed by 6 bases and J by 1 base, leaving 19 bases between them. Germline V CDR1 and CDR2: ENHRY, SYGVKD. CDR3 protein: CAISPTPRVESNQPQHF. The CDR3 DNA reads TGTGCCATCAGCCCGACCCCCAGGGTGGAAAGCAATCAGCCCCAGCATTTT.

The chain couples TRBV2 to TRBJ1-2; tentatively, D is TRBD1 (6 bases). CDR3 size: 14 residues. Trimming shortened V by 6 bases and J by 7 bases, and 18 bases separated the two germline ends. CDR1 is SNHLY and CDR2 is FYNNEI in the germline V gene. The CDR3 protein is CASSSTGALSGYTF. The DNA of the CDR3 is TGTGCCAGCAGCTCTACGGGGGCTTTGAGTGGCTACACCTTC.

This clone appeared once. The CDR3 loop is CASSLGGGRETQYF. Written as DNA, the CDR3 is TGTGCCAGCAGCTTAGGAGGGGGCAGGGAGACCCAGTACTTC. V is TRBV11-3 and J is TRBJ2-5; 7 bases map to TRBD1. Germline V gene sequence: CDR1 SGHNT, CDR2 YENEEA. The CDR3 is 14 residues long. J lost 5 bases, V lost 1 base, and 4 bases had no gene match.

The CDR3 DNA reads as TGTGCCAGCAGCCCGGGGATTATGAACACTGAAGCTTTCTTT. Encoded protein: CASSPGIMNTEAFF. J is TRBJ1-1 and V is TRBV5-4; D gene ambiguous. Germline values: CDR1 SGHNT, CDR2 YYREEE (reference sequence). V lost 4 bases to trimming and J lost 0 bases, with 10 bases between them. CDR3 length: 14 residues. Using reference TRBV5-4 and TRBJ1-1 for the parts outside the CDR3, the full variable domain is ETGVTQSPTHLIKTRGQQVTLRCSSQSGHNTVSWYQQALGQGPQFIFQYYREEENGRGNFPPRFSGLQFPNYSSELNVNALELDDSALYLCASSPGIMNTEAFFGQGTRLTVV.